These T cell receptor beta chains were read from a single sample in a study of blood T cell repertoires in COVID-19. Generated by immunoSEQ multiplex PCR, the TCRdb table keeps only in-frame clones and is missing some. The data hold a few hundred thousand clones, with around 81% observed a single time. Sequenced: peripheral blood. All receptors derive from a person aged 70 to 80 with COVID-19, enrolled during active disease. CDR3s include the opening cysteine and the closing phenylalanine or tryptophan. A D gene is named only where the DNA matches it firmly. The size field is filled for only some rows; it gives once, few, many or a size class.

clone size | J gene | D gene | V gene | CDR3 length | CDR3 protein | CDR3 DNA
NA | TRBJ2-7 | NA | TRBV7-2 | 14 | CASSLVASSYEQYF | TGTGCCAGCAGCTTAGTGGCCAGTTCCTACGAGCAGTACTTC
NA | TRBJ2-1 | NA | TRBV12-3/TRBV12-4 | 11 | CASSPDNEQFF | TGTGCCAGCAGTCCCGACAATGAGCAGTTCTTC
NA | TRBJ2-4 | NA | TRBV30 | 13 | CAWSRGSENIQYF | TGTGCCTGGAGCCGTGGTTCGGAAAACATTCAGTACTTC
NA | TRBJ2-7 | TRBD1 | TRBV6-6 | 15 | CAGSYTGTAVYEQYF | TGTGCCGGCAGTTACACCGGGACAGCAGTCTACGAGCAGTACTTC
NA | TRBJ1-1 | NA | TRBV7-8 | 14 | CASSLGPSGGGAFF | TGTGCCAGCAGCTTAGGTCCTTCGGGAGGAGGAGCTTTCTTT
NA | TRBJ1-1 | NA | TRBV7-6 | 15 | CASSLSPGGDTEAFF | TGTGCCAGCAGCTTATCCCCCGGGGGGGACACTGAAGCTTTCTTT
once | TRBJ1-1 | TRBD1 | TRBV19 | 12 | CASSLDRREAFF | TGTGCCAGTAGTTTGGACAGGCGTGAAGCTTTCTTT
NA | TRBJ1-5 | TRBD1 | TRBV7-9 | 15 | CASSLAGTDNQPQHF | TGTGCCAGCAGCTTAGCCGGGACAGATAATCAGCCCCAGCATTTT
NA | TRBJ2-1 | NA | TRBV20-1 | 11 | CSAILSNEQFF | TGCAGTGCTATTCTCAGCAATGAGCAGTTCTTC
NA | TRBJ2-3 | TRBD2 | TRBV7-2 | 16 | CATTTLGGSRTDTQYF | TGTGCCACCACTACGCTTGGCGGGAGTCGCACAGATACGCAGTATTTT
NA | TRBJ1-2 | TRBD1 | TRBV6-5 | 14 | CASSKGQANYGYTF | TGTGCCAGCAGTAAGGGACAGGCTAACTATGGCTACACCTTC
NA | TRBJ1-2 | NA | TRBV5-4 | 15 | CASSLRGARDYGYTF | TGTGCCAGCAGCCTACGGGGGGCGCGAGACTATGGCTACACCTTC
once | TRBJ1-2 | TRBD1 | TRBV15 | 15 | CATSRGDRANYGYTF | TGTGCCACCAGCAGGGGGGACAGAGCTAACTATGGCTACACCTTC
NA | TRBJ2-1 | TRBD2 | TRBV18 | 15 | CASSPPSGRRHEQFF | TGTGCCAGCTCACCTCCTAGCGGTCGTCGACATGAGCAGTTCTTC
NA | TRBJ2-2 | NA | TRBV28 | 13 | CASSYPGAGELFF | TGTGCCAGCAGTTATCCGGGGGCCGGGGAGCTGTTTTTT
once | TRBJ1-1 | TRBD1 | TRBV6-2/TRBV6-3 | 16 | CASSYGGTGKNTEAFF | TGTGCCAGCAGTTACGGGGGGACAGGGAAAAACACTGAAGCTTTCTTT
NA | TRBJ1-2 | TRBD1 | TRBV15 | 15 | CATSRGTGFNYGYTF | TGTGCCACCAGCAGGGGGACAGGATTTAACTATGGCTACACCTTC
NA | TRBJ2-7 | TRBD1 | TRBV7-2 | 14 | CASSWGTGLYEQYF | TGTGCCAGCAGCTGGGGGACAGGGCTCTACGAGCAGTACTTC